This T cell receptor beta chain was identified in a study of siplizumab effects on memory and regulatory T cells. CDR3 size: 14 residues. V was shortened by 4 bases and J by 4 bases, with 15 bases between the two germline ends. Germline lookup yields CDR1 SGHRS and CDR2 YFSETQ. The repertoire was sequenced with immunoSEQ multiplex PCR; TCRdb's copy has only in-frame clones and lacks some. The repertoire holds roughly 60,000 clones, with approximately 95% as singletons. To note about this clone: Its matching antigen is unknown.

Regarding the study as a whole: There was no confirmation of the suppressive function of proliferating Tregs from siplizumab cultures.

The TCR was taken from a human donor in good health. This chain uses TRBV5-1 with TRBJ2-7; D perhaps matches TRBD1 (5 bases). Material for sequencing was CD8+ T cells sorted from blood. CDR3 nucleotide sequence: TGCGCCAGCAGCGCGACGACAGCTCGTTACGAGCAGTACTTC. Translation gives CASSATTARYEQYF. Based on the CDR3 plus reference TRBV5-1 and TRBJ2-7, the full variable domain is KAGVTQTPRYLIKTRGQQVTLSCSPISGHRSVSWYQQTPGQGLQFLFEYFSETQRNKGNFPGRFSGRQFSNSRSEMNVSTLELGDSALYLCASSATTARYEQYFGPGTRLTVT.